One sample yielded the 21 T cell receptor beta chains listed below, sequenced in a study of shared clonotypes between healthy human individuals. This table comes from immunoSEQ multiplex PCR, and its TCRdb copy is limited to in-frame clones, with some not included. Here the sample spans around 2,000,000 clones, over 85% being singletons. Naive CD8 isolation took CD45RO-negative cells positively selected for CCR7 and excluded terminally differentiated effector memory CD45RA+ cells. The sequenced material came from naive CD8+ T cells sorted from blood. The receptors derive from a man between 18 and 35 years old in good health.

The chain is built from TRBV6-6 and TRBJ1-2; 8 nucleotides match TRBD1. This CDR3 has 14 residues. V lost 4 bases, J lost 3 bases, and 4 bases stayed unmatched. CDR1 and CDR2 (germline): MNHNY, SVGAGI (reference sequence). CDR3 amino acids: CASSLEQGDYGYTF. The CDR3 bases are TGTGCCAGCAGTTTAGAACAGGGGGACTATGGCTACACCTTC.

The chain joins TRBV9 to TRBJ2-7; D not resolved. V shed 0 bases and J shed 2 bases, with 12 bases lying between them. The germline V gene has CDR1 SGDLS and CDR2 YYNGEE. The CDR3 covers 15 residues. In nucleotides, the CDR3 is TGTGCCAGCAGCGTAGCTAACAGCAATACCTACGAGCAGTACTTC. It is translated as CASSVANSNTYEQYF. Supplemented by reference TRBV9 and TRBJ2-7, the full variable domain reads DSGVTQTPKHLITATGQRVTLRCSPRSGDLSVYWYQQSLDQGLQFLIQYYNGEERAKGNILERFSAQQFPDLHSELNLSSLELGDSALYFCASSVANSNTYEQYFGPGTRLTVT.

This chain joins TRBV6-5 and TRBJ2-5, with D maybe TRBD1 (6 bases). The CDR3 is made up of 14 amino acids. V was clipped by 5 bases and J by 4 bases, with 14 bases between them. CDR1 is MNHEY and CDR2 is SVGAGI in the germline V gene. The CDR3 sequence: CASSRDRPPETQYF. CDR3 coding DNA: TGTGCCAGCAGTCGTGACAGGCCCCCAGAGACCCAGTACTTC.

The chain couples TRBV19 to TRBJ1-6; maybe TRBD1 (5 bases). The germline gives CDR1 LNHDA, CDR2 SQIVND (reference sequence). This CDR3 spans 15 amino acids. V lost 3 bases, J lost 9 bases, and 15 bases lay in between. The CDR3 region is CASSILDQGSSPLHF. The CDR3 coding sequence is TGTGCCAGTAGTATCCTTGACCAGGGAAGTTCACCCCTCCACTTT. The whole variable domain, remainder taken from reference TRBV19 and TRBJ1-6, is DGGITQSPKYLFRKEGQNVTLSCEQNLNHDAMYWYRQDPGQGLRLIYYSQIVNDFQKGDIAEGYSVSREKKESFPLTVTSAQKNPTAFYLCASSILDQGSSPLHFGNGTRLTVT.

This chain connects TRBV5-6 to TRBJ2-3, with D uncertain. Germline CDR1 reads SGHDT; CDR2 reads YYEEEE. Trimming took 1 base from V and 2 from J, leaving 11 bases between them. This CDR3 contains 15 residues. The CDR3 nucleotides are TGTGCCAGCAGCTTGTCAGTCGAATTCACAGATACGCAGTATTTT. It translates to CASSLSVEFTDTQYF.

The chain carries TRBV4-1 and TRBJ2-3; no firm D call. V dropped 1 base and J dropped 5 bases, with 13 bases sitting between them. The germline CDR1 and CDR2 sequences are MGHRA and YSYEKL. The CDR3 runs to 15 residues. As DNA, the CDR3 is TGCGCCAGCAGCCAAGTGGCCCGAGCGATAGATACGCAGTATTTT. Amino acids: CASSQVARAIDTQYF.

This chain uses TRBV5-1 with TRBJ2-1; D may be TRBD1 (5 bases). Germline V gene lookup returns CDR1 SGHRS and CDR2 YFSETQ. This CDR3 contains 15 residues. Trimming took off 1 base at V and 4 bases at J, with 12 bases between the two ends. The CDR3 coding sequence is TGCGCCAGCAGCTTGCGTCAGGGCCTGTACAATGAGCAGTTCTTC. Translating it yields CASSLRQGLYNEQFF.

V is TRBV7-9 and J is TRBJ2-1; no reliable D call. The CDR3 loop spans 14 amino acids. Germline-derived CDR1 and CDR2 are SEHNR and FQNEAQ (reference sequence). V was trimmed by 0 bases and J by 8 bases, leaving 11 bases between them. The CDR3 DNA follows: TGTGCCAGCAGCTTAGCGAACTTGCCCGATGAGCAGTTCTTC. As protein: CASSLANLPDEQFF.

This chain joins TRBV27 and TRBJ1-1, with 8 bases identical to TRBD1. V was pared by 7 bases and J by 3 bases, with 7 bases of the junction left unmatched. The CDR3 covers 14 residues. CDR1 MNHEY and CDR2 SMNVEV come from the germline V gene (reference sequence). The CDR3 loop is CASKQTGVYTEAFF. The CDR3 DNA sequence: TGTGCCAGCAAACAGACAGGGGTGTACACTGAAGCTTTCTTT.

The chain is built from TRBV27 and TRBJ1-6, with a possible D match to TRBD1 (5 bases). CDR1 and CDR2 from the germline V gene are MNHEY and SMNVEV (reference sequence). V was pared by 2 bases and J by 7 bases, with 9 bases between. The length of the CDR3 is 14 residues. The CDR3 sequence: CASSLAGLNSPLHF. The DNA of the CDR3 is TGTGCCAGCAGTTTAGCAGGGTTGAATTCACCCCTCCACTTT.

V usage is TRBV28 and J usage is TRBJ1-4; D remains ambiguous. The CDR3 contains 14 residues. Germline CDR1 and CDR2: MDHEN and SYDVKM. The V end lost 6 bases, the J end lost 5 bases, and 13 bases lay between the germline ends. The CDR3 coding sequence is TGTGCCAGCAGCTATCGGCTCCTGAATGAAAAACTGTTTTTT. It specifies CASSYRLLNEKLFF.

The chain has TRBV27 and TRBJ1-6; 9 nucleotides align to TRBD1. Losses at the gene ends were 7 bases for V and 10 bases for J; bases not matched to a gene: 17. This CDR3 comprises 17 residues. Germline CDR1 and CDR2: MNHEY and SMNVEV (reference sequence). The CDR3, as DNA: TGTGCCAGCACCGCCTTTTATGGGGACAGGGTCGAGTCACCCCTCCACTTT. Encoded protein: CASTAFYGDRVESPLHF.

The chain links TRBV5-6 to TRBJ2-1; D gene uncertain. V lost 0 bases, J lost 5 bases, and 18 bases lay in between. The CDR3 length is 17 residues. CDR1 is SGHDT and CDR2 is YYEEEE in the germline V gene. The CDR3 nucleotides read TGTGCCAGCAGCTTGGGGGCCTGGGCCTCGATCGACAATGAGCAGTTCTTC. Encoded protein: CASSLGAWASIDNEQFF. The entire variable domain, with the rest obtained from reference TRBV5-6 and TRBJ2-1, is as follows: DAGVTQSPTHLIKTRGQQVTLRCSPKSGHDTVSWYQQALGQGPQFIFQYYEEEERQRGNFPDRFSGHQFPNYSSELNVNALLLGDSALYLCASSLGAWASIDNEQFFGPGTRLTVL.

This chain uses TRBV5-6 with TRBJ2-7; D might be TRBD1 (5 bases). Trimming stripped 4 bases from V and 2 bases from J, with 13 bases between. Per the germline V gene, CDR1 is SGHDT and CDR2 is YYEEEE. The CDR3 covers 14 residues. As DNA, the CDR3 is TGTGCCAGCAGCCAAACGGACAAGACCTACGAGCAGTACTTC. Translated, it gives CASSQTDKTYEQYF.

CDR3 in amino acids: CASSTSGQGVTYEQYF. In nucleotides, the CDR3 is TGTGCCAGCAGCACGAGCGGCCAAGGAGTTACCTACGAGCAGTACTTC. V gene TRBV7-9 combines with J gene TRBJ2-7, with D perhaps matching TRBD2 (5 bases). This CDR3 has 16 residues. The V end lost 5 bases, the J end lost 2 bases, and 19 bases lay between the germline ends. Germline CDR1 reads SEHNR; CDR2 reads FQNEAQ (reference sequence).

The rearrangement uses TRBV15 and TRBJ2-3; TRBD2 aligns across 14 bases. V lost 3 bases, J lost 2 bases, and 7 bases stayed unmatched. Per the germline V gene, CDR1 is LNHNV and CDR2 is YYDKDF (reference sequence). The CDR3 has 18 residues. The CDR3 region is CATSRPGLAGDHTDTQYF. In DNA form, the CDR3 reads TGTGCCACCAGCAGGCCGGGACTAGCGGGGGACCACACAGATACGCAGTATTTT.

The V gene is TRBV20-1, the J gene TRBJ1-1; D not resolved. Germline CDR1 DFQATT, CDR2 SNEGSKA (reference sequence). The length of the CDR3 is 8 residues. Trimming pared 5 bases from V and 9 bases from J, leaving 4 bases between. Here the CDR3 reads CSARQAFF. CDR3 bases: TGCAGTGCTCGCCAAGCTTTCTTT.

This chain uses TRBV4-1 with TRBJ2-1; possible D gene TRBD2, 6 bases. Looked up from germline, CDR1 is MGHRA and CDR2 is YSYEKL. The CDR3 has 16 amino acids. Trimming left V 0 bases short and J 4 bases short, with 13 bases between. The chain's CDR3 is CASSQDLGLEYNEQFF. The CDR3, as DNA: TGCGCCAGCAGCCAAGATCTGGGACTGGAATACAATGAGCAGTTCTTC.

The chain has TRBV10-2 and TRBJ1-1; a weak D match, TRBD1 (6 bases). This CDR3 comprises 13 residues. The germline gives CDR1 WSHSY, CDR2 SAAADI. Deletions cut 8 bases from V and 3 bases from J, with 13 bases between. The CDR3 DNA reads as TGCGCCAGCGGAGATCAGGGGTACACTGAAGCTTTCTTT. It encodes CASGDQGYTEAFF.

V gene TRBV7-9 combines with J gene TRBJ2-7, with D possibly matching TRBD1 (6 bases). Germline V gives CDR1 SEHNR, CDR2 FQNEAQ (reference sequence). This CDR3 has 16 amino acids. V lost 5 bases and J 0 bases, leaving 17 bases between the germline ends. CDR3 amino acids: CASSLYPRGTSYEQYF. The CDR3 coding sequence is TGTGCCAGCAGCCTTTACCCAAGGGGGACCTCCTACGAGCAGTACTTC.

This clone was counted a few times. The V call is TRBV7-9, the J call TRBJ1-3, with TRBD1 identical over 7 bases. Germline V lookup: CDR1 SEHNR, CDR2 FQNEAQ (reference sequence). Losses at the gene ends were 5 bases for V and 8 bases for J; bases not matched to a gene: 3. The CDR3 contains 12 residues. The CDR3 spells CASSGTEHTIYF. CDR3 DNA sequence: TGTGCCAGCAGCGGGACAGAGCACACCATATATTTT.